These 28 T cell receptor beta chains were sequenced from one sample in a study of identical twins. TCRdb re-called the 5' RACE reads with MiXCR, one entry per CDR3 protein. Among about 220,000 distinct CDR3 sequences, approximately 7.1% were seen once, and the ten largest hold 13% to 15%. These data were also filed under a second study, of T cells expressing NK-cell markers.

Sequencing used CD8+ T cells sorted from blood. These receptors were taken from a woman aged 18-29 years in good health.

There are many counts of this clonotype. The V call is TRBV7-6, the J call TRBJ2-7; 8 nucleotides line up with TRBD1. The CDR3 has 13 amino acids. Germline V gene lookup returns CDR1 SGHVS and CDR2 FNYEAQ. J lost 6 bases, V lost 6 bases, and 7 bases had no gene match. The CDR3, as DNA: TGTGCCAGCAGTGACGGACAGGGAAGCGAGCAGTACTTC. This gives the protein CASSDGQGSEQYF.

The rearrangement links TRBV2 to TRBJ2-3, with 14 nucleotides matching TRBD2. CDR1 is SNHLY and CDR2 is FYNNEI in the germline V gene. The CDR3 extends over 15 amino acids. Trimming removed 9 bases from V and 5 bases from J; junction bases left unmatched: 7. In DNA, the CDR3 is TGTGCCAGTGGGACTAGCGGGGGCTGGGGAGATACGCAGTATTTT. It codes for CASGTSGGWGDTQYF.

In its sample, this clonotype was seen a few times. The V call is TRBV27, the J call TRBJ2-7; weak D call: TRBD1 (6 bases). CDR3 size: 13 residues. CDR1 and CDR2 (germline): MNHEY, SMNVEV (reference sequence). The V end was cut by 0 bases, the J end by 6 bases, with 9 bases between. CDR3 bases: TGTGCCAGCAGTTTATCCAGGGGCTCCGAGCAGTACTTC. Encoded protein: CASSLSRGSEQYF.

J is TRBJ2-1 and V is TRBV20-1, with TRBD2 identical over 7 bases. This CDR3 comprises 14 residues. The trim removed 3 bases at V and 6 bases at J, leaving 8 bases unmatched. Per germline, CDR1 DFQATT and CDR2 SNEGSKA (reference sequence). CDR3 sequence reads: CSASPRSSGNEQFF. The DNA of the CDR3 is TGCAGTGCTAGCCCCCGGTCTAGCGGCAATGAGCAGTTCTTC.

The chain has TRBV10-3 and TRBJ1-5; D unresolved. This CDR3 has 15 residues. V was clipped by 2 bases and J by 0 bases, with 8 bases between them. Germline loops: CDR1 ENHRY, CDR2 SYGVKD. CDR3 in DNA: TGTGCCATCAGTGAGAATCGGGATAGCAATCAGCCCCAGCATTTT. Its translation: CAISENRDSNQPQHF.

The CDR3 region has the DNA TGTGCCAGCAGTTTAGAGGACAGATCACAGCCCCAGCATTTT. It translates to CASSLEDRSQPQHF. The rearrangement links TRBV12-3 or TRBV12-4 to TRBJ1-5, with D possibly being TRBD1 (6 bases). V was cut by 1 base and J by 7 bases, with 11 bases left in between. This CDR3 has 14 amino acids.

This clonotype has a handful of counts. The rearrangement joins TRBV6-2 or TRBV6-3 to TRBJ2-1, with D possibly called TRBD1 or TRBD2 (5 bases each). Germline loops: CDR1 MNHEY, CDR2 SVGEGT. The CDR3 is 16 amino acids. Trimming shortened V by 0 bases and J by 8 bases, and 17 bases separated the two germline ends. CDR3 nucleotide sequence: TGTGCCAGCAGTTACTCCCACAGGCTCGGGGTCGATGAGCAGTTCTTC. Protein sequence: CASSYSHRLGVDEQFF.

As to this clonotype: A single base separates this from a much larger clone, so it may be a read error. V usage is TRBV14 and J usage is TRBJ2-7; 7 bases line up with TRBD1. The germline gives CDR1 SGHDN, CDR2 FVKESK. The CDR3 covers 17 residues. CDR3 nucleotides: TGTGCCGGCAGCCGCAACCTAGACAGGGCCCGAGTCTACGAGCAGTACTTC. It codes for CAGSRNLDRARVYEQYF. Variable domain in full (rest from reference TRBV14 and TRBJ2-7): EAGVTQFPSHSVIEKGQTVTLRCDPISGHDNLYWYRRVMGKEIKFLLHFVKESKQDESGMPNNRFLAERTGGTYSTLKVQPAELEDSGVYFCAGSRNLDRARVYEQYFGPGTRLTVT.

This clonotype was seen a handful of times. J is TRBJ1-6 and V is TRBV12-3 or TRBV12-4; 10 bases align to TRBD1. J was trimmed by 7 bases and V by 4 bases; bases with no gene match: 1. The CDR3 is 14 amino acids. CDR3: CASSWTGGNSPLHF. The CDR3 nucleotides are TGTGCCAGCAGTTGGACAGGGGGGAATTCACCCCTCCACTTT.

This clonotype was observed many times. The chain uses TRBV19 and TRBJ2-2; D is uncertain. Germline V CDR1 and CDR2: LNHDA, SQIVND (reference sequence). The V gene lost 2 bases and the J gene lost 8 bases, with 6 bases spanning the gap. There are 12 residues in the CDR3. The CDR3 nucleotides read TGTGCCAGTAGTATACGAGGAGGGGAGCTGTTTTTT. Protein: CASSIRGGELFF.

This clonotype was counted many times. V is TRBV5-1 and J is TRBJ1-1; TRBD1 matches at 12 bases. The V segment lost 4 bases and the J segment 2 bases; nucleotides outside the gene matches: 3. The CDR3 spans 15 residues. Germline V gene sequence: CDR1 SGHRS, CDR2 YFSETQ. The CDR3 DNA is TGCGCCAGCAGCCCCGGGACAGGGGGCAACACTGAAGCTTTCTTT. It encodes CASSPGTGGNTEAFF.

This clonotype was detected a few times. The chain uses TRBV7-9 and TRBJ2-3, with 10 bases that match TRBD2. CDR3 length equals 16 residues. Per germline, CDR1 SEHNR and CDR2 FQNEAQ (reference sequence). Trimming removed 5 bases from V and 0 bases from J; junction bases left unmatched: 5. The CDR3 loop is CASSPILAGSTDTQYF. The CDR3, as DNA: TGTGCCAGCAGCCCCATACTAGCGGGAAGCACAGATACGCAGTATTTT.

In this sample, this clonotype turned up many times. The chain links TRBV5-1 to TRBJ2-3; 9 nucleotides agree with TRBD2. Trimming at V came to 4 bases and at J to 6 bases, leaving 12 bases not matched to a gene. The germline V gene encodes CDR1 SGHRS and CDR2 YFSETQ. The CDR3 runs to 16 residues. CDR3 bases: TGCGCCAGCAGCCTTGAGCCAGGACTAGCGTGGGATACGCAGTATTTT. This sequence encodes CASSLEPGLAWDTQYF. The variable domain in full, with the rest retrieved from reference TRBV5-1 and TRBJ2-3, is KAGVTQTPRYLIKTRGQQVTLSCSPISGHRSVSWYQQTPGQGLQFLFEYFSETQRNKGNFPGRFSGRQFSNSRSEMNVSTLELGDSALYLCASSLEPGLAWDTQYFGPGTRLTVL.

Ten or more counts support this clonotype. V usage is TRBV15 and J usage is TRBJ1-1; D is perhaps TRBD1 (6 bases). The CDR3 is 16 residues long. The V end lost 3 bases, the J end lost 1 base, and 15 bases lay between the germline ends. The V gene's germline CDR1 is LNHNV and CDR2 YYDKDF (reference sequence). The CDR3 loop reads CATSREPTGQNTEAFF. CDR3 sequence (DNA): TGTGCCACCAGCAGGGAACCTACGGGACAGAACACTGAAGCTTTCTTT.

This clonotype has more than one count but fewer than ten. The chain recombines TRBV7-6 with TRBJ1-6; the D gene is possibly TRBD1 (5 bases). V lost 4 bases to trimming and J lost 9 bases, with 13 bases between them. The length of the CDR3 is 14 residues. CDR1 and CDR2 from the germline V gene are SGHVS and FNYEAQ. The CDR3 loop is CASSSRQSGSPLHF. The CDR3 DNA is TGTGCCAGCAGCTCCCGACAGAGTGGTTCACCCCTCCACTTT.

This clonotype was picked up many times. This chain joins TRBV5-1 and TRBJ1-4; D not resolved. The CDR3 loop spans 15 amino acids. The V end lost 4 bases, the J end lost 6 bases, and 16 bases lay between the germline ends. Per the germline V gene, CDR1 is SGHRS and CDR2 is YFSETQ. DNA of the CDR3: TGCGCCAGCAGCGCACCAGAAGCCGGGGATGAAAAACTGTTTTTT. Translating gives CASSAPEAGDEKLFF.

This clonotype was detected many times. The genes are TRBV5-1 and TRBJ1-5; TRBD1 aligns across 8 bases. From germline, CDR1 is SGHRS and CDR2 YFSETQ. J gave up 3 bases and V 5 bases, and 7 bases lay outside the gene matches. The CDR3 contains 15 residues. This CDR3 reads CASRLGQGANQPQHF. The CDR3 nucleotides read TGCGCCAGCAGATTAGGACAGGGCGCCAATCAGCCCCAGCATTTT. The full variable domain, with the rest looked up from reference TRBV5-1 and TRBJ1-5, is KAGVTQTPRYLIKTRGQQVTLSCSPISGHRSVSWYQQTPGQGLQFLFEYFSETQRNKGNFPGRFSGRQFSNSRSEMNVSTLELGDSALYLCASRLGQGANQPQHFGDGTRLSIL.

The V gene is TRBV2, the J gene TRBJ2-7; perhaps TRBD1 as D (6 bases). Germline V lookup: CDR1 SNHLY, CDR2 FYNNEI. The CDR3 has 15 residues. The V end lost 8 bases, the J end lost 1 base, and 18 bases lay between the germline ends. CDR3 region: CASFGGTTISYEQYF. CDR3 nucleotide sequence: TGTGCCAGCTTTGGGGGCACAACCATTTCCTACGAGCAGTACTTC. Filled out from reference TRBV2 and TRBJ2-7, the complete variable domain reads EPEVTQTPSHQVTQMGQEVILRCVPISNHLYFYWYRQILGQKVEFLVSFYNNEISEKSEIFDDQFSVERPDGSNFTLKIRSTKLEDSAMYFCASFGGTTISYEQYFGPGTRLTVT.

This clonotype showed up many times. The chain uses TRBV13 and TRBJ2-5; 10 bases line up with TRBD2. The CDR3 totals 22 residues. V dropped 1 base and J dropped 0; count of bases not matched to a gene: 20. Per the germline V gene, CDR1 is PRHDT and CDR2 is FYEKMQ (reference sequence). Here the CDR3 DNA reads TGTGCCAGCAGCTTAGAATCCGGCAGGGGGGAACTAGCGGGGATCGACCAAGAGACCCAGTACTTC. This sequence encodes CASSLESGRGELAGIDQETQYF.

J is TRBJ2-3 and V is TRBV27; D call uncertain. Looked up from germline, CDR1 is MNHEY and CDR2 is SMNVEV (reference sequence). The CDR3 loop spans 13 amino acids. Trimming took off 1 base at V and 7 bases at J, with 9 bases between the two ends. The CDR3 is CASSLFLANTQYF. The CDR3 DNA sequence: TGTGCCAGCAGTTTATTTCTTGCTAATACGCAGTATTTT.

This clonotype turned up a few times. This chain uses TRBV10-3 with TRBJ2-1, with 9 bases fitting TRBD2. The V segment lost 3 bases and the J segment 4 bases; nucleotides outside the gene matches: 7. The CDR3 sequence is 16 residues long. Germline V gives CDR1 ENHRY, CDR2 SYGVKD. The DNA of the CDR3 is TGTGCCATCAGTGAACCAGCGGGGGGCCATTACAATGAGCAGTTCTTC. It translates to CAISEPAGGHYNEQFF.

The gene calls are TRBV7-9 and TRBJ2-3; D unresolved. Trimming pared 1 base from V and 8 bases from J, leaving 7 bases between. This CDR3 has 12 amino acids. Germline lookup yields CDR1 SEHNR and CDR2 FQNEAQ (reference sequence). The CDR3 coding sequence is TGTGCCAGCAGCTTAGACTGGGGTACGCAGTATTTT. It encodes CASSLDWGTQYF.

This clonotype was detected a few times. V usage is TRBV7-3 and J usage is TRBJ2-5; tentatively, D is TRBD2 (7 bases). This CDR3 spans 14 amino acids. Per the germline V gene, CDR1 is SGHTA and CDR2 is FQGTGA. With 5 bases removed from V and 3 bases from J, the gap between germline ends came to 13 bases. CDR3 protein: CASSNGGREETQYF. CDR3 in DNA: TGTGCCAGCAGCAACGGGGGGCGGGAAGAGACCCAGTACTTC. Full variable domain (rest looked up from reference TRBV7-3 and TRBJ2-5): GAGVSQTPSNKVTEKGKYVELRCDPISGHTALYWYRQSLGQGPEFLIYFQGTGAADDSGLPNDRFFAVRPEGSVSTLKIQRTERGDSAVYLCASSNGGREETQYFGPGTRLLVL.

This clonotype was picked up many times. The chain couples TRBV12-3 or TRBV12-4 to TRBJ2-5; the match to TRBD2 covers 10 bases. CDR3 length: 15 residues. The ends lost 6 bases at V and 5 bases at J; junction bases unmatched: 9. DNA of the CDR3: TGTGCCAGCAGCCCAGGCCTAGCGGGAGCGGAGACCCAGTACTTC. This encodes CASSPGLAGAETQYF.

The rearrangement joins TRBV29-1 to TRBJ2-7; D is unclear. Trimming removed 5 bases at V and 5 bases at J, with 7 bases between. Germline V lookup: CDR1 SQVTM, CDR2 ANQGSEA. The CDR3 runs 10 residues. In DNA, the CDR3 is TGCAGCGTTTTGCAGGACGAGCAGTACTTC. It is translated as CSVLQDEQYF.

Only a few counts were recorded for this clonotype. In DNA, the CDR3 is TGTGCCACCGATGAGGGGATCACAGATACGCAGTATTTT. Protein sequence: CATDEGITDTQYF. The rearrangement links TRBV15 to TRBJ2-3; D may correspond to TRBD1 or TRBD2 (5 bases each). Per the germline V gene, CDR1 is LNHNV and CDR2 is YYDKDF (reference sequence). CDR3 length equals 13 residues. V gave up 8 bases and J gave up 2 bases, with 11 bases separating them.

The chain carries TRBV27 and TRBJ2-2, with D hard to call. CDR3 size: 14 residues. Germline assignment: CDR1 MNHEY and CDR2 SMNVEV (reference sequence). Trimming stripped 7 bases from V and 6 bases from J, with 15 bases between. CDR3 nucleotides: TGTGCCAGCAATCCAGTTAATGGGCCCGGGGAGCTGTTTTTT. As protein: CASNPVNGPGELFF.

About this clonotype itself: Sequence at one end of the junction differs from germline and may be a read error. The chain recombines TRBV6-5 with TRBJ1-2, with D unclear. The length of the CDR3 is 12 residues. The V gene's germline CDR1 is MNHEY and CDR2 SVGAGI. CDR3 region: CATSGQFYGYTF. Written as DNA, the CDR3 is TGTGCCACCAGTGGGCAGTTTTATGGCTACACCTTC.